The rows below give T cell receptor beta chains drawn from one sample of a study of cytotoxic CD8 clonotypes in ibrutinib-treated CLL. Here immunoSEQ multiplex PCR was the method, and the copy in TCRdb shows in-frame clones only, minus some. The data show fewer than 400,000 clones, over 60% seen once. This sample comprised PBMCs, obtained after 36 months of ibrutinib treatment. These receptors were taken from a human donor with chronic lymphocytic leukemia. CDR3s include the opening cysteine and the closing phenylalanine or tryptophan. D genes are given only for firm matches. Expanded clones get a size class; other rows say once, few or many, or leave the size out.

D | J | V | size | DNA | CDR3
NA | TRBJ1-5 | TRBV19 | few | TGTGCCAGTAGTATTGGGGCCGACAGAAATCAGCCCCAGCATTTT | CASSIGADRNQPQHF
NA | TRBJ2-5 | TRBV5-1 | few | TGCGCCAGCAGCGACCCGGGGGCCCTCTACCAAGAGACCCAGTACTTC | CASSDPGALYQETQYF
TRBD2 | TRBJ2-1 | TRBV27 | NA | TGTGCCAGCAGCCCGATGGGGACTAGCGGGAGCAGTTGGTACAATGAGCAGTTCTTC | CASSPMGTSGSSWYNEQFF
NA | TRBJ1-5 | TRBV2 | NA | TGTGCCAGCAGTCTCGGGGGAGGCAATCAGCCCCAGCATTTT | CASSLGGGNQPQHF
NA | TRBJ1-1 | TRBV7-3 | NA | TGTGCCAGCAGCTTAAACGGTGACACTGAAGCTTTCTTT | CASSLNGDTEAFF
TRBD1 | TRBJ1-5 | TRBV4-1 | NA | TGCGCCAGCAGCCAACTTACAGGGGTGGGTCAGCCCCAGCATTTT | CASSQLTGVGQPQHF
NA | TRBJ2-7 | TRBV7-2 | NA | TGTGCCAGCAGCTTAAATTACGCATATGAGCAGTACTTC | CASSLNYAYEQYF
NA | TRBJ2-7 | TRBV7-2 | NA | TGTGCCAGCGGCCAGGCCTTCGGGTACGAGCAGTACTTC | CASGQAFGYEQYF
NA | TRBJ1-5 | TRBV4-1 | few | TGCGCCAGCAGCCAAGAGGTGAAGGGAAACCAGCCCCAGCATTTT | CASSQEVKGNQPQHF
TRBD1 | TRBJ1-2 | TRBV27 | NA | TGTGCCAGCAGTTCGACAGGGGAACACTATGGCTACACCTTC | CASSSTGEHYGYTF
NA | TRBJ2-4 | TRBV7-2 | NA | TGTGCCAGCAGCTACAGGACCGCTCTAGCCAAAAACATTCAGTACTTC | CASSYRTALAKNIQYF
NA | TRBJ1-1 | TRBV6-1 | NA | TGTGCCAGCAGGAGAGGGGCCGGGGGGACTGAAGCTTTCTTT | CASRRGAGGTEAFF
NA | TRBJ1-1 | TRBV7-2 | NA | TGTGCCAGCAGCTCAACAGGGAGGGGTGAAGCTTTCTTT | CASSSTGRGEAFF
TRBD1 | TRBJ1-2 | TRBV7-9 | NA | TGTGCCAGCAGCGACCGGGACAGGGTTTTGAATGGCTACACCTTC | CASSDRDRVLNGYTF
NA | TRBJ1-2 | TRBV13 | NA | TGTGCCAGCAGCTTAGGTCCGCAGGATAACTATGGCTACACCTTC | CASSLGPQDNYGYTF
NA | TRBJ2-5 | TRBV5-6 | NA | TGTGCCAGCAGCTTGGTGGACAGCCAGACCCAGTACTTC | CASSLVDSQTQYF
TRBD1 | TRBJ2-7 | TRBV10-3 | NA | TGTGCCATCAAGTTCTTCGACAGGGGCACCTACGAGCAGTACTTC | CAIKFFDRGTYEQYF
NA | TRBJ2-7 | TRBV29-1 | few | TGCAGCGTTGACGGCATTGGCTACGAGCAGTACTTC | CSVDGIGYEQYF
TRBD2 | TRBJ2-2 | TRBV5-1 | NA | TGCGCCAGCAGCTCCGGACTAGCGGGGGGGACGGGCCCCGGGGAGCTGTTTTTT | CASSSGLAGGTGPGELFF
TRBD1 | TRBJ2-5 | TRBV9 | once | TGTGCCAGCAGCGTAGGAACGGGACAGGGGGCCATTGTGTACCAAGAGACCCAGTACTTC | CASSVGTGQGAIVYQETQYF
TRBD1 | TRBJ2-3 | TRBV29-1 | NA | TGCAGCGCGTCCGGGGGACAGGAGCGCACAGATACGCAGTATTTT | CSASGGQERTDTQYF
TRBD2 | TRBJ2-2 | TRBV9 | NA | TGTGCCAGCAGCCTAAAGCGGGGCACCGGGGAGCTGTTTTTT | CASSLKRGTGELFF
NA | TRBJ1-2 | TRBV5-6 | NA | TGTGCCAGCAGCTTGGACACGCTCGGCTACACCTTC | CASSLDTLGYTF
NA | TRBJ2-5 | TRBV6-4 | few | TGTGCCAGCAGTGACAGGCGGCAGCGCCAAGAGACCCAGTACTTC | CASSDRRQRQETQYF
NA | TRBJ2-3 | TRBV6-6 | NA | TGTGCCAGCAGTTATGGGCTAGATCTCGGTACGCAGTATTTT | CASSYGLDLGTQYF
NA | TRBJ1-1 | TRBV6-5 | NA | TGTGCCAGCGGGGGGACACCTACTGAAGCTTTCTTT | CASGGTPTEAFF
NA | TRBJ2-2 | TRBV29-1 | NA | TGCAGCGCAGAGCAGGGTACGAACACCGGGGAGCTGTTTTTT | CSAEQGTNTGELFF
TRBD1 | TRBJ2-7 | TRBV7-8 | NA | TGTGCCAGCAGCTCCTGGACAGGGAGCTACGAGCAGTACTTC | CASSSWTGSYEQYF
NA | TRBJ2-1 | TRBV7-6 | NA | TGTGCCAGCAGCTCAGGTCTTGAGCAGTTCTTC | CASSSGLEQFF
NA | TRBJ2-2 | TRBV9 | few | TGTGCCAGCAGCGTAGAGGAGACCGGGGAGCTGTTTTTT | CASSVEETGELFF
TRBD2 | TRBJ2-7 | TRBV15 | NA | TGTGCCACCAGCAGCGGACTAGCGGGGGACGATAGCTCCTACGAGCAGTACTTC | CATSSGLAGDDSSYEQYF
NA | TRBJ2-1 | TRBV29-1 | few | TGCAGCGTTGGCCCCACCGATGAGCAGTTCTTC | CSVGPTDEQFF
NA | TRBJ2-2 | TRBV9 | NA | TGTGCCAGCAGCGTAGATGAGCGCCCTTGGGGAACCGGGGAGCTGTTTTTT | CASSVDERPWGTGELFF
TRBD1 | TRBJ1-2 | TRBV5-1 | few | TGCGCCAGCAGCTTGGACAGGGGCCGCTACACCTTC | CASSLDRGRYTF
NA | TRBJ1-1 | TRBV13 | NA | TGTGCCAGCAGCTCCACGTTTAGCACTGAAGCTTTCTTT | CASSSTFSTEAFF
NA | TRBJ2-7 | TRBV29-1 | NA | TGCAGCGCTGTAATAGGAGGGGACGAGCAGTACTTC | CSAVIGGDEQYF